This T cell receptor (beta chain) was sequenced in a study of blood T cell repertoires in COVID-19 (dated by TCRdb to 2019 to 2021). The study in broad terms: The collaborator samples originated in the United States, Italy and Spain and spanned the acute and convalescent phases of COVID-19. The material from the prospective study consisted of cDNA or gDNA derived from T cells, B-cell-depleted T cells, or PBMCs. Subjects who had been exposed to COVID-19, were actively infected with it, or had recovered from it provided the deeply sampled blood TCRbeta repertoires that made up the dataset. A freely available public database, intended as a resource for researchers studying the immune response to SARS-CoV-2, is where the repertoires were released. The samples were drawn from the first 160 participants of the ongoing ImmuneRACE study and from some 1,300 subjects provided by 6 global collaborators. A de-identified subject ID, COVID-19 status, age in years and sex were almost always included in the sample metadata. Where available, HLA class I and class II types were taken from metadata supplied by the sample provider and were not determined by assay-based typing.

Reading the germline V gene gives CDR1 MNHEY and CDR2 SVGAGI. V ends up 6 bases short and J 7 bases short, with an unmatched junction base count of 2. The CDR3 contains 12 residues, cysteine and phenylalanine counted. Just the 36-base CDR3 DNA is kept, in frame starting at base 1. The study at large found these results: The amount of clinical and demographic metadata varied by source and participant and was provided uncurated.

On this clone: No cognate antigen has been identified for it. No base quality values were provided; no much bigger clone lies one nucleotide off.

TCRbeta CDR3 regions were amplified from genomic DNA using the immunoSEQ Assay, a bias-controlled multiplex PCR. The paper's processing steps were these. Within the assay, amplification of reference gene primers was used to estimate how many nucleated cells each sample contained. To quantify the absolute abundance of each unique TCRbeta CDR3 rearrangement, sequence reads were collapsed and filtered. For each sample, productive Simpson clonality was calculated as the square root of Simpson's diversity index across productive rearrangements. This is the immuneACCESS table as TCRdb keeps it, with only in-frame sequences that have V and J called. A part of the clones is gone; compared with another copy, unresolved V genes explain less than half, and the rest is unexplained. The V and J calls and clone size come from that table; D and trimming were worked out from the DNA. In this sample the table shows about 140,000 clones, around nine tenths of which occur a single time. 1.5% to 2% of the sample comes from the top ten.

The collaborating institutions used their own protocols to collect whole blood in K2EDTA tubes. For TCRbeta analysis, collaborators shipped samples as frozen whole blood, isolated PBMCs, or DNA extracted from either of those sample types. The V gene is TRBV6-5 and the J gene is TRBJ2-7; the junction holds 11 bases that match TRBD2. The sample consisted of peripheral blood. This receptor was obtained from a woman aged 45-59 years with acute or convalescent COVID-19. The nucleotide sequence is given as TGTGCCAGCAGGGGGACTAGCGGAGAGCAGTACTTC. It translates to CASRGTSGEQYF.